This T cell receptor beta chain was documented in a study of tumor and adjacent non-tumor tissue in lung cancer. As regards this clonotype: This may be a read error: a much more frequent sequence differs by one nucleotide.

Germline CDR1 reads SGHNT; CDR2 reads YYREEE (reference sequence). This CDR3 comprises 14 residues. No cell sorting was done before RNA was extracted from the tissue. Three rounds of nested PCR, following a modified ARM-PCR protocol, produced the TCRbeta library. One entry per CDR3 protein, called by TCRdb with MiXCR from the multiplex PCR reads. The repertoire holds approximately 90,000 distinct CDR3 sequences, with about 70% as singletons. Sequenced: lung tumor tissue. The sequence derives from a man between 60 and 70 years old with non-small cell lung cancer. The gene calls are TRBV5-4 and TRBJ2-7; 8 bases map to TRBD1. CDR3 sequence: CASSRGTGTYEQCF. The CDR3 DNA is TGTGCCAGCAGCCGGGGGACAGGTACCTACGAGCAGTGCTTC.